This record concerns one T cell receptor beta chain sequence. This record comes from a study of blood T cell repertoires in COVID-19. Study as a whole: The origin of the acute and convalescent COVID-19 samples was the United States, Italy and Spain.

Sequencing used immunoSEQ multiplex PCR; TCRdb keeps in-frame clones, though not all of them. Found here are about 140,000 clones, roughly 90% of them singletons; the top ten hold approximately 2.5%. V was clipped by 6 bases and J by 5 bases, with 18 bases between them. Per the germline V gene, CDR1 is LGHDT and CDR2 is YNNKEL (reference sequence). The CDR3 contains 15 residues. Sequences were obtained from peripheral blood. The origin of this receptor is a human donor with COVID-19, enrolled during active disease. The donor label of this sample is uncertain. The rearrangement joins TRBV3-1 (or the pseudogene TRBV3-2) to TRBJ2-3, with D tentatively TRBD2 (5 bases). This CDR3 reads CASSQQLGRQDTQYF. CDR3 nucleotides: TGTGCCAGCAGTCAGCAACTAGGCCGCCAAGATACGCAGTATTTT.